These T cell receptor beta chains were read from a single sample in a study of T-cell memory formation after mild COVID-19. MiXCR, run by TCRdb on the 5' RACE reads, gives a single entry per CDR3 protein. The sample has about 350,000 distinct CDR3 sequences; approximately 13% are singletons. Specimen: PBMCs or a T cell subset sorted from them (not recorded which). The receptor set was obtained from a man aged 18 to 30 who had mild COVID-19 (a few samples of this study predate the infection). Cell type and time point are not known. Both conserved end residues are part of each CDR3.

CDR3aa,v_gene,j_gene
CSARVLGQNSF,TRBV20-1,TRBJ1-2
CASSQKVGNEQFF,TRBV7-9,TRBJ2-1
CATSSQRGIRETQYF,TRBV15,TRBJ2-5
CASSRFTSGGATDTQYF,TRBV27,TRBJ2-3
CASQRERGAQYF,TRBV12-3/TRBV12-4,TRBJ2-5
CSACLRRGDTDTQYF,TRBV20-1,TRBJ2-3
CASSYRDSGREAFGGYTF,TRBV6-6,TRBJ1-2
CASSAPRDEQYF,TRBV7-9,TRBJ2-7
CASSVRDRGYNSPLHF,TRBV5-1,TRBJ1-6
CAIGDTPRDQYF,TRBV10-3,TRBJ2-4
CASSQNPGQGNAFF,TRBV14,TRBJ1-1
CASSHIGGETQYF,TRBV4-1,TRBJ2-5
CSADRETGNTIYF,TRBV20-1,TRBJ1-3
CASSTSGGETQYF,TRBV9,TRBJ2-5
CASSFYDEGEYTF,TRBV6-5,TRBJ1-2
CASSFLQVMKNGYTF,TRBV7-9,TRBJ1-2
CSAGSSGDTQTFYEQYF,TRBV20-1,TRBJ2-7
CASSLVGAGSSYEQYF,TRBV7-8,TRBJ2-7
CASSANTGGAYTEAFF,TRBV18,TRBJ1-1
CASTPRSQETQYF,TRBV12-3/TRBV12-4,TRBJ2-5
CSARGSLGRDTF,TRBV20-1,TRBJ1-2
CASSLLRTQYF,TRBV12-3/TRBV12-4,TRBJ2-5
CASSPPGHGYEQYF,TRBV19,TRBJ2-7
CASSTRGSGANVLTF,TRBV6-1,TRBJ2-6
CASSQVSGPRYF,TRBV4-3,TRBJ2-5
CASSQRTGGLTDTQYF,TRBV7-2,TRBJ2-3
CASRGTEGSATDTQYF,TRBV4-2,TRBJ2-3
CASRTTGYDYGYTF,TRBV12-3/TRBV12-4,TRBJ1-2
CASSFRDRERGYTF,TRBV7-2,TRBJ1-2